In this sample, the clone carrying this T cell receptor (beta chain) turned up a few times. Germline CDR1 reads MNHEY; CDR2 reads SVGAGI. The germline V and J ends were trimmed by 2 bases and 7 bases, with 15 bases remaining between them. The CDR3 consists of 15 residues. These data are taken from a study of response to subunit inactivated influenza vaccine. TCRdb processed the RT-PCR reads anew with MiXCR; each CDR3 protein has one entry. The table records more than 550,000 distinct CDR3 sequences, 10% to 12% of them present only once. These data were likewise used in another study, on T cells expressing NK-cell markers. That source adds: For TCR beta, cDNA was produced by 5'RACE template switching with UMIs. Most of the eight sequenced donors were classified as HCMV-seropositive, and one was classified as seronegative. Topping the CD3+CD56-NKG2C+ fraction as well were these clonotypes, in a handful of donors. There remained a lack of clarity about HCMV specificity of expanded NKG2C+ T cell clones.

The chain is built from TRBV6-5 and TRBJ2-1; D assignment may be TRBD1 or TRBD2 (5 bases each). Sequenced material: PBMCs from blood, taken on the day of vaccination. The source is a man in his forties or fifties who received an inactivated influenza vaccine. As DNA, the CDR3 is TGTGCCAGCAGTTACACAAGGCCGAGGGGAAATGAGCAGTTCTTC. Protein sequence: CASSYTRPRGNEQFF.